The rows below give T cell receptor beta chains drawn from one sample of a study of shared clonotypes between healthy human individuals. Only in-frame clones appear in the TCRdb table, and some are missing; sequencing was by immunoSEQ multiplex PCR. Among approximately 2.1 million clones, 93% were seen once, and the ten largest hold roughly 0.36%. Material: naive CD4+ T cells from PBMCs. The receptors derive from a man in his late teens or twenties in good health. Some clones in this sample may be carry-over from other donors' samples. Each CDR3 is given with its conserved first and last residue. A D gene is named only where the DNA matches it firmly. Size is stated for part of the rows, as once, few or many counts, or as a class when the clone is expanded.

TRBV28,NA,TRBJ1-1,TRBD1,TGTGCCAGCAGTCTACGGACAGGGGGGCGGACTGAAGCTTTCTTT,CASSLRTGGRTEAFF
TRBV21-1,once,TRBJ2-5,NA,TGTGCCAGCAGCACAATCCTAGCGGGAGTTGGAGAGACCCAGTACTTC,CASSTILAGVGETQYF
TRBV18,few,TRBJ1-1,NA,TGTGCCAGCTCACCTCAAGGGGTGAACACTGAAGCTTTCTTT,CASSPQGVNTEAFF
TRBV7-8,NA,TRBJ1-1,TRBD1,TGTGCCAGCAGCTTAGTGGCCAGGGGGGGGAGGACGGCTGAAGCTTTCTTT,CASSLVARGGRTAEAFF
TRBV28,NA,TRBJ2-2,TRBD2,TGTGCCAGCAGCCCGGGAGGCACCGGGGAGCTGTTTTTT,CASSPGGTGELFF
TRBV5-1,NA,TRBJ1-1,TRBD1,TGCGCCAGCAGCCTAAGGACAGGGAACACTGAAGCTTTCTTT,CASSLRTGNTEAFF
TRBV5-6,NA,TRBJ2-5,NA,TGTGCCAGCACCCATAACCCGACAGAGCAAGAGACCCAGTACTTC,CASTHNPTEQETQYF
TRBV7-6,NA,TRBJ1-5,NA,TGTGCCAGCAGCCCCCCCGGACAGCCCCAGCATTTT,CASSPPGQPQHF
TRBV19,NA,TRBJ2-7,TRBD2,TGTGCCAGTAGTATAAGCGGGAGGGCCTCCTACGAGCAGTACTTC,CASSISGRASYEQYF
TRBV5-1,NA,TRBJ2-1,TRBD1,TGCGCCAGCAGCCCGGGACAGTTGGGCAATGAGCAGTTCTTC,CASSPGQLGNEQFF